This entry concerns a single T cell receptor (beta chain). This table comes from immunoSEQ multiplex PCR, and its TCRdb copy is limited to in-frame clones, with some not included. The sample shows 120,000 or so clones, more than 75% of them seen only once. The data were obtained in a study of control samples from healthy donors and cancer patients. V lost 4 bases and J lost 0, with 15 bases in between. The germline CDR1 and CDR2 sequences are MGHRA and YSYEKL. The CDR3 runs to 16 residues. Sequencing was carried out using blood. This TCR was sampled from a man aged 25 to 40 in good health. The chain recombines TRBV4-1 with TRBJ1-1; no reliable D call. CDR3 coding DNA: TGCGCCAGCAGCCCCTCAGAGGCCGCCTTGAACACTGAAGCTTTCTTT. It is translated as CASSPSEAALNTEAFF.